The 28 T cell receptor beta chains listed next were all sequenced from one sample in a study of human T cells and chemical hapten exposure. One entry per CDR3 protein, called by TCRdb with MiXCR from the RACE reads. Of more than 50,000 distinct CDR3 sequences in the sample, approximately 6.7% were seen once. Specified time point: pre-sensitization, week 0. Described treatment: therapeutic diphenylcyclopropenone sensitization with weekly scalp DPC. The source material was whole blood, sampled in connection with sensitization to the hapten diphenylcyclopropenone (DPC). The receptors stem from a woman aged 30 to 39 with alopecia areata. Some clones in this sample may be carry-over from other donors' samples.

The V call is TRBV11-3, the J call TRBJ2-1; D call uncertain. This CDR3 region has 14 residues. Germline CDR1 and CDR2: SGHNT and YENEEA. With 3 bases removed from V and 3 bases from J, the gap between germline ends came to 9 bases. In DNA form, the CDR3 reads TGTGCCAGCAGCTTGGAGACGGTCTACAATGAGCAGTTCTTC. This sequence encodes CASSLETVYNEQFF.

The chain uses TRBV10-3 and TRBJ1-2; D is ambiguous. There are 13 residues in the CDR3. V lost 3 bases and J 4 bases, leaving 9 bases between the germline ends. The germline V gene has CDR1 ENHRY and CDR2 SYGVKD. The chain's CDR3 is CAISDTQRYGYTF. In DNA form, the CDR3 reads TGTGCCATCAGTGATACCCAACGCTATGGCTACACCTTC.

This clonotype was picked up a small number of times. This chain joins TRBV12-3 or TRBV12-4 and TRBJ1-4, with TRBD1 as a possible D gene (5 bases). This CDR3 comprises 16 residues. Trimming left V 5 bases short and J 7 bases short, with 20 bases between. The CDR3 sequence: CASSRGQGRTGEKLFF. In DNA, the CDR3 is TGTGCCAGCAGTCGAGGGCAGGGAAGAACGGGTGAAAAACTGTTTTTT.

This clonotype occurred many times. The chain has TRBV12-3 or TRBV12-4 and TRBJ1-1; TRBD1 aligns across 7 bases. The CDR3 is 14 residues long. Losses at the gene ends were 6 bases for V and 6 bases for J; bases not matched to a gene: 10. The CDR3 nucleotides read TGTGCCAGCAGCAGACTGGACAGGTCTCCTGAAGCTTTCTTT. This translates into CASSRLDRSPEAFF.

This clonotype was counted many times. The V call is TRBV2, the J call TRBJ2-2; D is possibly TRBD1 (6 bases). Germline V CDR1 and CDR2: SNHLY, FYNNEI. V was clipped by 4 bases and J by 5 bases, with 11 bases between them. The CDR3 contains 14 residues. Written as DNA, the CDR3 is TGTGCCAGCAGTGGGACAGCAATAACCGGGGAGCTGTTTTTT. Amino acid sequence: CASSGTAITGELFF.

This clonotype was observed at least ten times. The rearrangement uses TRBV29-1 and TRBJ2-5, with TRBD1 identical over 9 bases. The V gene's germline CDR1 is SQVTM and CDR2 ANQGSEA. There are 13 residues in the CDR3. Trimming cost V 7 bases and J 5 bases; bases outside gene matches: 8. Here the CDR3 reads CSAAGQGRETQYF. CDR3 nucleotide sequence: TGCAGCGCCGCGGGACAGGGTAGGGAGACCCAGTACTTC.

This clonotype has more than one count but fewer than ten. Sequence at one end of the junction differs from germline and may be a read error. The CDR3 DNA reads as TGCAGCGTTGGCACGGGGTATGGCGACACCTTC. Its protein product is CSVGTGYGDTF. This chain links TRBV29-1 with TRBJ1-2; D is uncertain. Germline CDR1 reads SQVTM; CDR2 reads ANQGSEA. The CDR3 is 11 amino acids.

This clonotype was counted between two and nine times. The chain combines TRBV29-1 with TRBJ2-3; no clear D. This CDR3 has 11 amino acids. V was shortened by 5 bases and J by 1 base, with 4 bases between the two germline ends. Germline CDR1 and CDR2: SQVTM and ANQGSEA. The CDR3 loop reads CSVLRTDTQYF. Here the CDR3 DNA reads TGCAGCGTTCTTCGCACAGATACGCAGTATTTT.

The chain couples TRBV13 to TRBJ2-7, with TRBD2 identical over 10 bases. This CDR3 has 17 amino acids. V shed 1 base, J shed 1 base, and the junction held 7 bases outside the gene matches. Germline V gene lookup returns CDR1 PRHDT and CDR2 FYEKMQ (reference sequence). CDR3 region: CASSLVLAGDSSYEQYF. The CDR3 nucleotides read TGTGCCAGCAGCTTAGTTCTAGCGGGGGACTCTTCCTACGAGCAGTACTTC.

This clonotype was seen at least ten times. The genes are TRBV9 and TRBJ2-3; TRBD2 matches at 11 bases. The CDR3 is 17 amino acids. Germline V gives CDR1 SGDLS, CDR2 YYNGEE. Unmatched junction bases numbered 9, after V lost 4 bases and J lost 2 bases. CDR3 residues: CASSPISTSGVTDTQYF. As DNA, the CDR3 is TGTGCCAGCAGCCCGATCTCGACTAGCGGGGTCACAGATACGCAGTATTTT.

V and J are TRBV5-1 and TRBJ1-2; 9 nucleotides align to TRBD1. The CDR3 loop spans 13 amino acids. V shed 10 bases, J shed 12 bases, and the junction held 16 bases outside the gene matches. Germline CDR1 reads SGHRS; CDR2 reads YFSETQ. CDR3: CASAEQGATGDTF. The CDR3 coding sequence is TGCGCCTCGGCGGAACAGGGGGCAACCGGCGACACCTTC. The whole variable domain, remainder taken from reference TRBV5-1 and TRBJ1-2, is KAGVTQTPRYLIKTRGQQVTLSCSPISGHRSVSWYQQTPGQGLQFLFEYFSETQRNKGNFPGRFSGRQFSNSRSEMNVSTLELGDSALYLCASAEQGATGDTFGSGTRLTVV.

The table lists this clonotype with many counts. V is TRBV6-6 and J is TRBJ2-3, with D perhaps TRBD1 or TRBD2 (5 bases each). This CDR3 is 13 amino acids long. Germline V gives CDR1 MNHNY, CDR2 SVGAGI (reference sequence). V lost 7 bases and J lost 0, with 8 bases in between. CDR3 nucleotide sequence: TGTGCCAGCACTCGGGACAGCACAGATACGCAGTATTTT. It codes for CASTRDSTDTQYF.

The chain uses TRBV3-1 and TRBJ2-3, with 7 bases matching TRBD2. Germline V gives CDR1 LGHDT, CDR2 YNNKEL (reference sequence). The V gene end was trimmed by 1 base and the J gene end by 5 bases; junction bases not matched to a gene: 0. The CDR3 totals 13 residues. The chain's CDR3 is CASSQGGGDTQYF. The CDR3 DNA sequence: TGTGCCAGCAGCCAAGGGGGGGGAGATACGCAGTATTTT.

This chain links TRBV10-3 with TRBJ2-7, with D tentatively TRBD1 or TRBD2 (5 bases each). The CDR3 totals 14 residues. Per the germline V gene, CDR1 is ENHRY and CDR2 is SYGVKD. V lost 3 bases to trimming and J lost 1 base, with 10 bases between them. The CDR3: CAISDLGRSYEQYF. The CDR3 DNA is TGTGCCATCAGTGATTTGGGACGGTCCTACGAGCAGTACTTC.

This clonotype was found many times. One end of the junction varies from germline; a read error may be responsible. This chain joins TRBV30 and TRBJ2-3, with 13 nucleotides matching TRBD2. The CDR3 totals 13 residues. Germline CDR1 is GTSNPN and CDR2 is SVGIG (reference sequence). The CDR3 spells CAWSGLAGGSIHF. The CDR3, as DNA: TGTGCCTGGAGTGGACTAGCGGGGGGTTCAATACATTTT. The full variable domain, with the rest looked up from reference TRBV30 and TRBJ2-3, is SQTIHQWPATLVQPVGSPLSLECTVEGTSNPNLYWYRQAAGRGLQLLFYSVGIGQISSEVPQNLSASRPQDRQFILSSKKLLLSDSGFYLCAWSGLAGGSIHFGPGTRLTVL.

This clonotype was observed many times. The chain combines TRBV7-8 with TRBJ1-6; D is perhaps TRBD1 (6 bases). This CDR3 spans 13 amino acids. Germline values: CDR1 SGHVS, CDR2 FQNEAQ. Trimming stripped 5 bases from V and 7 bases from J, with 9 bases between. The CDR3, as DNA: TGTGCCAGCAGCCGGGACATGAATTCACCCCTCCACTTT. It encodes CASSRDMNSPLHF.

The table lists this clonotype with a few counts. The V and J genes are TRBV27 and TRBJ2-7, with 9 bases that match TRBD1. The length of the CDR3 is 14 residues. CDR1 MNHEY and CDR2 SMNVEV come from the germline V gene (reference sequence). V dropped 6 bases and J dropped 6; count of bases not matched to a gene: 9. Here the CDR3 reads CASSPRDRVREQYF. The CDR3 coding sequence is TGTGCCAGCAGCCCCCGGGACAGGGTGCGCGAGCAGTACTTC.

This clonotype was counted many times. The rearrangement links TRBV12-3 or TRBV12-4 to TRBJ1-3, with TRBD1 matching 7 bases. The trim removed 5 bases at V and 2 bases at J, leaving 6 bases unmatched. The CDR3 covers 15 residues. The CDR3, as DNA: TGTGCCAGCAGTCCCACAGGGGCACCTGGAAACACCATATATTTT. Protein: CASSPTGAPGNTIYF.

At least ten counts were recorded for this clonotype. The chain is built from TRBV5-1 and TRBJ1-4; tentative D call: TRBD1 (5 bases). This CDR3 has 14 amino acids. Germline CDR1 is SGHRS and CDR2 is YFSETQ. The V end was cut by 5 bases, the J end by 7 bases, with 15 bases between. The CDR3, as DNA: TGCGCCAGCAGGGTCGGGGGGGTCGGTGAAAAACTGTTTTTT. This encodes CASRVGGVGEKLFF. Based on the CDR3 plus reference TRBV5-1 and TRBJ1-4, the full variable domain is KAGVTQTPRYLIKTRGQQVTLSCSPISGHRSVSWYQQTPGQGLQFLFEYFSETQRNKGNFPGRFSGRQFSNSRSEMNVSTLELGDSALYLCASRVGGVGEKLFFGSGTQLSVL.

This clonotype was observed at least ten times. The rearrangement joins TRBV28 to TRBJ2-7; 8 nucleotides match TRBD1. Germline-derived CDR1 and CDR2 are MDHEN and SYDVKM. The CDR3 has 17 amino acids. V lost 4 bases to trimming and J lost 1 base; unmatched junction nucleotides: 12. The CDR3 region is CASSSSGTGTGSYEQYF. In nucleotides, the CDR3 is TGTGCCAGCAGTTCCTCGGGGACCGGGACAGGTTCCTACGAGCAGTACTTC.

This clonotype occurred a few times. The chain employs TRBV14 and TRBJ1-4; D ambiguous. The CDR3 is made up of 15 amino acids. The V and J ends lost 3 bases and 0 bases respectively, with 8 bases between them. The germline gives CDR1 SGHDN, CDR2 FVKESK. The CDR3 region has the DNA TGTGCCAGCAGCCAGCAGGATGCAACTAATGAAAAACTGTTTTTT. Translated: CASSQQDATNEKLFF.

This sequence joins TRBV20-1 and TRBJ2-3, with 8 bases fitting TRBD2. V shed 0 bases and J 6 bases; nucleotides not matched to a gene: 8. Germline V gene data show CDR1 as DFQATT and CDR2 as SNEGSKA (reference sequence). This CDR3 spans 15 amino acids. The DNA of the CDR3 is TGCAGTGCTAGAGATTTAGCGGGGCCAAAGGATACGCAGTATTTT. Amino acid sequence: CSARDLAGPKDTQYF.

There are many counts of this clonotype. The chain has TRBV20-1 and TRBJ1-2, with a weak D call TRBD1 (5 bases). CDR1 DFQATT and CDR2 SNEGSKA come from the germline V gene (reference sequence). There are 10 residues in the CDR3. The chain's CDR3 is CMTASYGYTF. The CDR3 DNA is TGCATGACAGCGAGCTATGGCTACACCTTC.

This clonotype was recorded many times. The CDR3 sequence: CASSPALGNSPLHF. For the CDR3, the DNA is TGTGCCAGCAGCCCCGCCCTGGGCAATTCACCCCTCCACTTT. The V gene is TRBV7-6, the J gene TRBJ1-6; unclear D gene. CDR3 length: 14 residues. Trimming pared 5 bases from V and 7 bases from J, leaving 12 bases between. The germline CDR1 and CDR2 sequences are SGHVS and FNYEAQ.

The table lists this clonotype with many counts. At one of its ends the junction is not consistent with the germline gene, which may arise from a read error. This chain connects TRBV20-1 to TRBJ2-3, with D perhaps matching TRBD2 (5 bases). The CDR3 extends over 13 amino acids. CDR1 is DFQATT, CDR2 SNEGSKA, per germline (reference sequence). CDR3 protein: CSPRRLAEDTQYF. Written as DNA, the CDR3 is TGCAGTCCTAGGCGGCTAGCAGAAGATACGCAGTATTTT.

Regarding this clonotype: This may come from a read error, since a much larger clone is one base off. The chain has TRBV12-3 or TRBV12-4 and TRBJ1-4, with D hard to call. The CDR3 runs to 15 residues. CDR3 loop: CDSSLGRTTNEKLFF. CDR3 DNA: TGTGACAGCAGTTTAGGGCGGACAACTAATGAAAAACTGTTTTTT.

V and J are TRBV28 and TRBJ2-5, with unresolved D. The germline CDR1 and CDR2 sequences are MDHEN and SYDVKM. The CDR3 loop spans 13 amino acids. The V gene lost 5 bases and the J gene lost 5 bases, with 12 bases spanning the gap. CDR3 protein: CASSLGRLETQYF. The CDR3 DNA sequence: TGTGCCAGCAGTCTTGGACGGCTGGAGACCCAGTACTTC.

V usage is TRBV9 and J usage is TRBJ2-1; D perhaps matches TRBD2 (6 bases). V shed 0 bases and J shed 0 bases, with 10 bases lying between them. Looked up from germline, CDR1 is SGDLS and CDR2 is YYNGEE. The CDR3 runs 16 residues. The CDR3 coding sequence is TGTGCCAGCAGCGTAGTTGGAGGGGACTCCTACAATGAGCAGTTCTTC. It yields the protein CASSVVGGDSYNEQFF. The whole variable domain, filled in from reference TRBV9 and TRBJ2-1, reads DSGVTQTPKHLITATGQRVTLRCSPRSGDLSVYWYQQSLDQGLQFLIQYYNGEERAKGNILERFSAQQFPDLHSELNLSSLELGDSALYFCASSVVGGDSYNEQFFGPGTRLTVL.